The T cell receptor beta chain described here comes from a study of blood T cell repertoires in COVID-19. Looking at the study overall: From the United States, Italy and Spain came samples of acute and convalescent COVID-19. PBMCs, B-cell-depleted T cells, or T cells were the source of the cDNA or gDNA that made up the material.

This clone was detected once. Germline loops: CDR1 MNHEY, CDR2 SMNVEV (reference sequence). Trimming removed 8 bases from V and 5 bases from J; junction bases left unmatched: 7. The length of the CDR3 is 14 residues. Clones were read by immunoSEQ multiplex PCR, and TCRdb kept only the in-frame ones, dropping some. The repertoire holds 250,000 or so clones, with about 85% as singletons. This chain joins TRBV27 and TRBJ2-1; 9 nucleotides line up with TRBD1. The TCR originated in a woman in her fifties or sixties with active or convalescent COVID-19. Material for sequencing was peripheral blood. The CDR3 region is CASLLGTGHNEQFF. The DNA of the CDR3 is TGTGCCAGCCTACTCGGGACAGGGCACAATGAGCAGTTCTTC.